This TCR beta chain originates from a study of blood T cell repertoires in COVID-19. The protocol was immunoSEQ multiplex PCR, while the TCRdb copy is restricted to in-frame clones and leaves out a portion. The repertoire holds approximately 350,000 clones, with around four fifths as singletons. The V gene lost 1 base and the J gene lost 2 bases, with 8 bases spanning the gap. CDR3 length equals 14 residues. The germline gives CDR1 MNHEY, CDR2 SVGAGI. The specimen sequenced was peripheral blood. This sequence originates from a man aged 30 to 45 with active or convalescent COVID-19. The V call is TRBV6-5, the J call TRBJ1-1, with D possibly TRBD1 on 5 matching bases. The chain's CDR3 is CASSYYGGNTEAFF. The CDR3 nucleotides read TGTGCCAGCAGTTACTACGGGGGTAACACTGAAGCTTTCTTT.